The T cell receptor beta chain described here comes from a study of T cell repertoires and HLA-DP antigens. Study-wide findings and caveats: Against one allele, clones undetected before culture averaged approximately 36%; against the other, 50.6%.

The junction had 10 bases not matched to a gene; V was cut back by 6 bases and J by 7 bases. The CDR3 has 14 residues. Germline V CDR1 and CDR2: SGHTS, YDEGEE. The method was immunoSEQ multiplex PCR; TCRdb's version includes in-frame clones alone and lacks a portion of them. The sample contains approximately 100,000 clones, roughly 86% of which appear only once. Concerning this clone: Its specificity is not known.

The sequence came from a man in his fifties or sixties in good health and CMV-seronegative. Sequencing input: CD4+ T cells from PBMCs. This chain uses TRBV5-8 with TRBJ1-2; 9 bases are a match to TRBD1. CDR3 in amino acids: CASIGTGRMGGYTF. The CDR3 DNA reads TGTGCCAGCATCGGGACAGGGCGAATGGGTGGCTACACCTTC.